Listed below are T cell receptor beta chains from one sample, sequenced in a study of T-cell memory formation after mild COVID-19. One entry per CDR3 protein results from TCRdb running MiXCR on the 5' RACE reads. This sample has fewer than 700,000 distinct CDR3 sequences, with under 20% found just once. The sample taken for sequencing was PBMCs or a T cell subset sorted from them (not recorded which). The receptors derive from an adult woman who had mild COVID-19 (a few samples of this study predate the infection). Cell type and time point are not known. CDR3s include the opening cysteine and the closing phenylalanine or tryptophan. Not every row has a clone size; where given, it reads once, few, many or a size class.

V,size,CDR3
TRBV7-9,.,CASSLPDRVGTYEQYF
TRBV5-4,few,CASSFVAQGLKETQYF
TRBV6-1,.,CASSEEGARADTQYF
TRBV7-9,few,CASSLAYRSGNTIYF
TRBV29-1,.,CSFRQASYEQYF
TRBV11-3,.,CASSLVSKGGTQYF
TRBV6-2/TRBV6-3,few,CASSYKTGGSYEQYF
TRBV6-5,few,CASSYSNQGGETQYF
TRBV9,few,CASSVDGGNTEAFF
TRBV10-3,.,CAISEEGQNTEAFF
TRBV7-3,few,CARPTVDNEQFF
TRBV20-1,.,CSAIIAEKNTGELFF
TRBV24-1,.,CATQATDTQYF
TRBV11-2,.,CASSGFRADTQYF
TRBV7-2,few,CASRLGRKNTEAFF
TRBV5-1,few,CASSLGTGKGETQYF
TRBV3-1,few,CASSQNRGPNEQYF
TRBV25-1,few,CASSEGGVSGELFF
TRBV6-2/TRBV6-3,few,CASSYGAVQFF
TRBV5-4,few,CASSNPPSGGSTDTQYF
TRBV6-2/TRBV6-3,few,CASRPWTSGPVYGEQFF
TRBV10-3,.,CASSRERGDIPYEQYF
TRBV20-1,few,CSAMERDTGELFF
TRBV11-2,.,CASSFGAGTPYGYTF